Listed below are T cell receptor beta chains from one sample, sequenced in a study of CD8 T cells in Susac syndrome. TCRdb re-derived calls from the immunoSEQ multiplex PCR reads in MiXCR, one entry per CDR3 protein. Of about 73,000 distinct CDR3 sequences in the sample, roughly 94% are singletons; the top ten hold about 0.4%. The sequencing sample was made of CD8+ T cells from PBMCs. The origin of the receptors is a human donor with multiple sclerosis. Both conserved end residues are part of each CDR3. D genes are given only for firm matches. The size entry is marked missing in some rows and otherwise reads once, few, many or a size class.

v_call,j_call,clone_size,d_call,cdr3_aa,cdr3_nt
TRBV12-3/TRBV12-4,TRBJ1-5,NA,NA,CASSLTGVSNQPQHF,TGTGCCAGCAGTTTAACGGGGGTGAGCAATCAGCCCCAGCATTTT
TRBV15,TRBJ2-7,NA,TRBD1,CATSDRGNFNEQYF,TGTGCCACCAGCGACAGGGGAAATTTCAACGAGCAGTACTTC
TRBV7-8,TRBJ2-1,once,NA,CASSPPVEQFF,TGTGCCAGCAGCCCCCCTGTTGAGCAGTTCTTC
TRBV6-2/TRBV6-3,TRBJ2-1,NA,TRBD2,CASSPDGGANEQFF,TGTGCCAGCAGCCCAGACGGGGGGGCGAATGAGCAGTTCTTC
TRBV4-2,TRBJ1-1,NA,TRBD1,CASSPQPGQGAAEAFF,TGTGCCAGCAGCCCACAACCGGGACAGGGGGCCGCTGAAGCTTTCTTT
TRBV27,TRBJ1-5,once,NA,CASSYLAGDQPQHF,TGTGCCAGCAGTTATCTGGCAGGGGATCAGCCCCAGCATTTT
TRBV4-2,TRBJ2-7,once,NA,CASSQGAEGQYF,TGTGCCAGCAGCCAAGGGGCGGAGGGGCAGTACTTC
TRBV27,TRBJ2-7,NA,NA,CASSLRGGDRSYEQYF,TGTGCCAGCAGTTTAAGGGGCGGTGACCGATCCTACGAGCAGTACTTC
TRBV4-1,TRBJ1-5,NA,NA,CASSQESTNQPQHF,TGCGCCAGCAGCCAAGAATCAACCAATCAGCCCCAGCATTTT
TRBV27,TRBJ2-7,NA,TRBD1,CASSPITGASYEQYF,TGTGCCAGCAGTCCAATCACAGGGGCCTCCTACGAGCAGTACTTC
TRBV4-2,TRBJ1-5,NA,NA,CASSQVQGSNQPQHF,TGTGCCAGCAGCCAAGTACAGGGTAGCAATCAGCCCCAGCATTTT
TRBV20-1,TRBJ2-1,NA,NA,CSARGGQLNEQFF,TGCAGTGCTAGGGGGGGACAGCTTAATGAGCAGTTCTTC
TRBV27,TRBJ2-7,NA,NA,CATGDEQYF,TGTGCCACCGGGGACGAGCAGTACTTC
TRBV10-3,TRBJ2-2,once,NA,CAIWSGELFF,TGTGCCATCTGGAGCGGGGAGCTGTTTTTT
TRBV5-1,TRBJ2-7,NA,TRBD1,CASTFGDSLIEQYF,TGCGCCAGCACCTTTGGGGACAGCCTAATAGAGCAGTACTTC
TRBV27,TRBJ2-7,NA,NA,CASSHTNSYEQYF,TGTGCCAGCAGTCACACGAACTCCTACGAGCAGTACTTC
TRBV29-1,TRBJ1-1,NA,NA,CSVSLAEAFF,TGCAGCGTAAGCCTAGCTGAAGCTTTCTTT
TRBV7-9,TRBJ2-7,NA,NA,CASSLPPYEQYF,TGTGCCAGCAGCTTACCCCCCTACGAGCAGTACTTC
TRBV27,TRBJ2-1,NA,TRBD1,CASSLSTGMDEQFF,TGTGCCAGCAGTTTATCGACAGGGATGGATGAGCAGTTCTTC
TRBV29-1,TRBJ1-2,NA,NA,CSPFSFTSVSYGYTF,TGCAGCCCTTTCTCCTTCACGTCGGTGTCCTATGGCTACACCTTC
TRBV29-1,TRBJ2-2,NA,TRBD2,CSGRGGTGELFF,TGCAGCGGACGGGGGGGCACCGGGGAGCTGTTTTTT
TRBV19,TRBJ2-6,NA,NA,CASKNRGQLSGANVLTF,TGTGCCAGTAAAAATCGAGGACAGCTCTCTGGGGCCAACGTCCTGACTTTC
TRBV18,TRBJ1-2,NA,NA,CASSGAGRAVDGYTF,TGTGCCAGCTCGGGTGCTGGGCGGGCAGTCGATGGCTACACCTTC
TRBV7-7,TRBJ1-3,NA,NA,CASSHEGGPTEGNTIYF,TGTGCTAGCAGCCATGAGGGGGGGCCGACGGAAGGAAACACCATATATTTT
TRBV27,TRBJ2-3,NA,NA,CASSFGVPTDTQYF,TGTGCCAGCAGTTTTGGCGTCCCCACAGATACGCAGTATTTT
TRBV19,TRBJ2-2,NA,TRBD2,CASTPSGIGRELFF,TGTGCCAGTACCCCAAGCGGGATAGGGCGGGAGCTGTTTTTT
TRBV4-3,TRBJ1-1,NA,NA,CASSQYLGQNTEAFF,TGCGCCAGCAGCCAATACCTAGGACAGAACACTGAAGCTTTCTTT
TRBV29-1,TRBJ1-1,NA,NA,CSVAVYGQNTEAFF,TGCAGCGTTGCCGTCTATGGGCAGAACACTGAAGCTTTCTTT
TRBV4-1,TRBJ1-6,once,NA,CASSLGSSPLHF,TGCGCCAGCAGCCTGGGGAGTTCACCCCTCCACTTT
TRBV13,TRBJ2-7,once,TRBD2,CASSPGDYLYEQYF,TGTGCCAGCAGCCCTGGGGACTACCTCTACGAGCAGTACTTC
TRBV6-6,TRBJ2-1,NA,NA,CASSYAGQPGNEQFF,TGTGCCAGCAGTTACGCTGGACAGCCCGGCAATGAGCAGTTCTTC
TRBV27,TRBJ1-2,NA,NA,CASSLCGYTF,TGTGCCAGCAGTTTATGTGGCTACACCTTC
TRBV29-1,TRBJ2-7,NA,TRBD2,CSAQLAGDYEQYF,TGCAGCGCTCAACTAGCGGGGGATTACGAGCAGTACTTC
TRBV6-5,TRBJ2-7,NA,TRBD1,CSTGSHEQYF,TGCTCGACAGGGTCACACGAGCAGTACTTC
TRBV11-2,TRBJ1-1,NA,NA,CASSNPPTGFSTEAFF,TGTGCCAGCAGCAACCCTCCGACAGGTTTTAGCACTGAAGCTTTCTTT
TRBV29-1,TRBJ1-2,NA,NA,CSVEEGVGYTF,TGCAGCGTTGAGGAGGGGGTTGGCTACACCTTC
TRBV5-1,TRBJ2-1,NA,NA,CASSPLAGPRGPEQFF,TGCGCCAGCAGCCCCCTCGCGGGGCCTAGGGGCCCTGAGCAGTTCTTC
TRBV21-1,TRBJ2-1,NA,NA,CASLKGGPGGVPFSYNEQFF,TGTGCCAGCCTCAAAGGGGGTCCAGGGGGAGTGCCCTTTTCCTACAATGAGCAGTTCTTC
TRBV6-6,TRBJ2-7,NA,NA,CASSLDWDYEQYF,TGTGCCAGCAGTTTGGACTGGGATTACGAGCAGTACTTC
TRBV3-1,TRBJ2-3,NA,NA,CASSQEGDSTDTQYF,TGTGCCAGCAGCCAAGAAGGGGACTCTACAGATACGCAGTATTTT
TRBV7-6,TRBJ1-1,NA,NA,CASRLSGRAFF,TGTGCCAGCAGGCTAAGTGGGAGAGCTTTCTTT
TRBV12-3/TRBV12-4,TRBJ2-3,NA,TRBD1,CASSLGQGLDTQYF,TGTGCCAGCAGTCTTGGACAGGGTCTAGATACGCAGTATTTT
TRBV7-8,TRBJ2-7,NA,TRBD1,CASSRGPGQGYEQYF,TGTGCCAGCAGTAGAGGACCGGGACAGGGATACGAGCAGTACTTC
TRBV7-9,TRBJ1-5,NA,NA,CASSLEGQPQHF,TGTGCCAGCAGCTTAGAGGGACAGCCCCAGCATTTT
TRBV19,TRBJ1-2,once,NA,CASSWATEHYGYTF,TGTGCCAGTAGCTGGGCAACCGAGCACTATGGCTACACCTTC
TRBV20-1,TRBJ2-1,once,NA,CSARDSTGAVYNEQFF,TGCAGTGCTAGAGATTCTACGGGGGCCGTCTACAATGAGCAGTTCTTC
TRBV9,TRBJ1-2,NA,NA,CASVGGGDYGYTF,TGTGCCAGCGTTGGCGGGGGCGACTATGGCTACACCTTC
TRBV3-1,TRBJ2-1,NA,TRBD2,CASTLSIAGGLEQFF,TGTGCCAGCACCTTGTCAATAGCGGGGGGCCTTGAGCAGTTCTTC
TRBV13,TRBJ1-1,NA,TRBD1,CASSPVTGGSTEAFF,TGTGCCAGCAGCCCAGTGACAGGGGGTAGCACTGAAGCTTTCTTT
TRBV6-2/TRBV6-3,TRBJ2-5,NA,TRBD1,CASSYIDRGQTQYF,TGTGCCAGCAGTTACATAGACAGGGGGCAGACCCAGTACTTC
TRBV7-9,TRBJ2-1,once,NA,CASSLEVGSPYNEQFF,TGTGCCAGCAGCTTAGAAGTCGGGAGTCCCTACAATGAGCAGTTCTTC
TRBV6-5,TRBJ2-7,NA,NA,CASGRDISYEQYF,TGTGCCAGCGGAAGGGACATATCCTACGAGCAGTACTTC
TRBV27,TRBJ2-7,NA,NA,CASGKISGFDEQYF,TGTGCCAGCGGTAAGATCAGCGGCTTCGACGAGCAGTACTTC
TRBV7-9,TRBJ1-2,once,NA,CASNSIQEWANYGYTF,TGTGCCAGCAACTCAATCCAAGAGTGGGCGAACTATGGCTACACCTTC
TRBV27,TRBJ2-7,NA,NA,CASSLLARTHYEQYF,TGTGCCAGCAGTTTATTGGCCCGCACCCATTACGAGCAGTACTTC
TRBV4-1,TRBJ2-1,NA,NA,CASSHHINEQFF,TGCGCCAGCAGCCACCACATCAATGAGCAGTTCTTC
TRBV5-6,TRBJ1-1,NA,NA,CASSFVSNTEAFF,TGTGCCAGCAGCTTCGTCTCGAACACTGAAGCTTTCTTT
TRBV6-5,TRBJ1-1,NA,TRBD1,CASSGRAGGPAEAFF,TGTGCCAGCAGTGGCAGGGCAGGGGGCCCGGCTGAAGCTTTCTTT
TRBV6-1,TRBJ2-2,NA,TRBD2,CASSEYGLAGVGELFF,TGTGCCAGCAGTGAATACGGGCTAGCGGGGGTCGGGGAGCTGTTTTTT
TRBV4-3,TRBJ2-7,NA,TRBD1,CASSHFRPPGQGHYEQYF,TGCGCCAGCAGCCATTTTAGACCTCCGGGACAGGGGCATTACGAGCAGTACTTC